The 30 T cell receptor beta chains below were found in one sample sequenced in a study of shared clonotypes between healthy human individuals. This table comes from immunoSEQ multiplex PCR, and its TCRdb copy is limited to in-frame clones, with some not included. The sample consists of around 1.5 million clones, under 99% of them appearing once. What was sequenced was naive CD4+ T cells sorted from blood. Described subset: CD45RA+ positively selected. Receptor source: a man aged 25 to 45 in good health.

The chain carries TRBV11-2 and TRBJ2-2; D remains ambiguous. The germline V gene has CDR1 SGHAT and CDR2 FQNNGV. The length of the CDR3 is 17 residues. The V gene lost 1 base and the J gene lost 2 bases, with 14 bases spanning the gap. CDR3 DNA: TGTGCCAGCAGCTTAGTTGGTTTGCCCGAAAACACCGGGGAGCTGTTTTTT. Amino acids: CASSLVGLPENTGELFF.

The V call is TRBV5-1, the J call TRBJ2-7, with D uncertain. The ends were cut back, 0 bases at V and 3 bases at J, with 10 bases in the middle. Germline CDR1 reads SGHRS; CDR2 reads YFSETQ. CDR3 size: 14 residues. The CDR3, as DNA: TGCGCCAGCAGCTTGGACAGTTGGGACTACGAGCAGTACTTC. Encoded protein: CASSLDSWDYEQYF.

V gene TRBV18 combines with J gene TRBJ2-7; no definite D call. Germline V gene lookup returns CDR1 KGHSH and CDR2 LQKENI. The CDR3 is made up of 13 amino acids. The V gene lost 0 bases and the J gene lost 3 bases, with 6 bases spanning the gap. The CDR3 DNA is TGTGCCAGCTCACCACCGAGCGACTACGAGCAGTACTTC. Protein product: CASSPPSDYEQYF.

This clone came up a few times. The gene calls are TRBV6-1 and TRBJ2-1, with TRBD2 matching over 12 bases. The V and J ends lost 5 bases and 8 bases, in that order; junction bases with no gene match: 10. This CDR3 has 16 residues. CDR1 and CDR2 (germline): MNHNS, SASEGT. CDR3 nucleotide sequence: TGTGCCAGCAGTCAAGGACTAGCGGGGTTAAGGTATGAGCAGTTCTTC. Translation gives CASSQGLAGLRYEQFF.

The rearrangement links TRBV2 to TRBJ2-3; D uncertain. Germline V gene sequence: CDR1 SNHLY, CDR2 FYNNEI. The V gene lost 1 base and the J gene lost 4 bases, with 9 bases spanning the gap. The CDR3 has 14 residues. CDR3 protein: CASSEVLMADTQYF. In DNA, the CDR3 is TGTGCCAGCAGTGAAGTATTGATGGCAGATACGCAGTATTTT.

The V and J genes are TRBV14 and TRBJ2-7; TRBD2 agrees at 7 bases. The CDR3 sequence is 15 residues long. The germline CDR1 and CDR2 sequences are SGHDN and FVKESK. V dropped 1 base and J dropped 2; count of bases not matched to a gene: 5. CDR3 amino acids: CASSQGASGAYEQYF. CDR3 in DNA: TGTGCCAGCAGCCAAGGGGCTAGCGGTGCCTACGAGCAGTACTTC.

The J gene is TRBJ2-2, the V gene TRBV5-1; 8 bases agree with TRBD2. Germline V gene data show CDR1 as SGHRS and CDR2 as YFSETQ. The trim removed 4 bases at V and 2 bases at J, leaving 10 bases unmatched. CDR3 length equals 17 residues. CDR3 amino acids: CASSQLAELTNTGELFF. DNA of the CDR3: TGCGCCAGCAGCCAACTAGCGGAGCTAACTAACACCGGGGAGCTGTTTTTT.

V and J are TRBV6-6 and TRBJ2-7; D is unresolved. Per the germline V gene, CDR1 is MNHNY and CDR2 is SVGAGI (reference sequence). CDR3 length: 13 amino acids. V shed 5 bases and J shed 0 bases, with 8 bases lying between them. Written as DNA, the CDR3 is TGTGCCAGCAGTACCGGGTCCTCCTACGAGCAGTACTTC. Its protein product is CASSTGSSYEQYF.

The gene calls are TRBV28 and TRBJ1-1, with D possibly matching TRBD1 (5 bases). V was pared by 5 bases and J by 12 bases, with 22 bases between. The CDR3 contains 14 residues. Per the germline V gene, CDR1 is MDHEN and CDR2 is SYDVKM. This CDR3 is CASSPQSQGRLTFF. The CDR3 DNA follows: TGTGCCAGCAGTCCACAATCCCAGGGCCGCCTGACTTTCTTT.

This chain joins TRBV10-3 and TRBJ1-5; D not certain. Germline CDR1 is ENHRY and CDR2 is SYGVKD. This CDR3 contains 13 residues. The V and J ends lost 3 bases and 5 bases respectively, with 8 bases between them. CDR3 sequence: CAISDRIDQPQHF. The CDR3 DNA follows: TGTGCCATCAGTGACAGGATCGATCAGCCCCAGCATTTT.

The V call is TRBV19, the J call TRBJ1-3; D unresolved. This CDR3 is 15 amino acids long. Germline assignment: CDR1 LNHDA and CDR2 SQIVND (reference sequence). The V and J ends lost 8 bases and 0 bases respectively, with 14 bases between them. The CDR3 sequence is CASSSGRTSGNTIYF. The CDR3 coding sequence is TGTGCCAGTTCCTCGGGTCGGACCTCTGGAAACACCATATATTTT.

CDR3 residues: CASSKTSGSSYNEQFF. CDR3 coding DNA: TGTGCCAGCAGCAAGACTAGCGGGAGCTCCTACAATGAGCAGTTCTTC. The chain couples TRBV21-1 to TRBJ2-1; whether TRBD2, the table's D call, matches the DNA was not checked. TRBV21-1 is a listed pseudogene. The CDR3 consists of 16 residues.

The chain uses TRBV28 and TRBJ2-2; 10 bases fit TRBD2. The CDR3 contains 16 residues. Germline V lookup: CDR1 MDHEN, CDR2 SYDVKM. The V gene end was trimmed by 3 bases and the J gene end by 6 bases; junction bases not matched to a gene: 7. The DNA of the CDR3 is TGTGCCAGCAGTTTTGGGCGGACTAGCGGCGCCGGGGAGCTGTTTTTT. Amino acids: CASSFGRTSGAGELFF. Looking up the rest from reference TRBV28 and TRBJ2-2 gives the full variable domain: DVKVTQSSRYLVKRTGEKVFLECVQDMDHENMFWYRQDPGLGLRLIYFSYDVKMKEKGDIPEGYSVSREKKERFSLILESASTNQTSMYLCASSFGRTSGAGELFFGEGSRLTVL.

The genes are TRBV12-5 and TRBJ2-2; D remains unclear. CDR1 and CDR2 (germline): LGHNT, FRNRAP. The CDR3 sequence is 12 residues long. V lost 5 bases, J lost 6 bases, and 7 bases lay in between. DNA of the CDR3: TGTGCTAGTGGTACCCTATCCGGGGAGCTGTTTTTT. It codes for CASGTLSGELFF.

The rearrangement uses TRBV5-1 and TRBJ2-7, with D possibly matching TRBD1 (5 bases). Per germline, CDR1 SGHRS and CDR2 YFSETQ. This CDR3 comprises 15 residues. The V end lost 2 bases, the J end lost 0 bases, and 12 bases lay between the germline ends. CDR3: CASSFSTVSSYEQYF. CDR3 DNA: TGCGCCAGCAGCTTTTCGACAGTGAGCTCCTACGAGCAGTACTTC.

The chain combines TRBV28 with TRBJ2-3; TRBD2 aligns across 11 bases. Germline V CDR1 and CDR2: MDHEN, SYDVKM. J was trimmed by 6 bases and V by 6 bases; bases with no gene match: 14. The CDR3 runs 17 residues. CDR3 in amino acids: CASRDRLAGNSADTQYF. In nucleotides, the CDR3 is TGTGCCAGCAGAGACCGACTAGCGGGAAATTCGGCGGATACGCAGTATTTT.

The chain has TRBV6-5 and TRBJ1-2; 7 nucleotides agree with TRBD1. From germline, CDR1 is MNHEY and CDR2 SVGAGI. The CDR3 runs to 14 residues. V was clipped by 5 bases and J by 4 bases; unmatched bases: 7. This CDR3 is CASSRQGNGYGYTF. Here the CDR3 DNA reads TGTGCCAGCAGTCGACAGGGCAACGGCTATGGCTACACCTTC.

This sequence joins TRBV9 and TRBJ2-3; no definite D call. The length of the CDR3 is 15 residues. Germline loops: CDR1 SGDLS, CDR2 YYNGEE. Trimming took 3 bases from V and 6 from J, leaving 17 bases between them. The CDR3 reads CASSAKTPGGDTQYF. The CDR3 coding sequence is TGTGCCAGCAGCGCCAAAACGCCCGGTGGGGATACGCAGTATTTT.

Concerning this clone itself: Within the sample, other DNA sequences also encode this same CDR3. The rearrangement uses TRBV10-3 and TRBJ2-7; D unresolved. V was shortened by 4 bases and J by 3 bases, with 4 bases between the two germline ends. This CDR3 has 11 amino acids. CDR1 is ENHRY, CDR2 SYGVKD, per germline. As DNA, the CDR3 is TGTGCCATCAGTGGCAGCTACGAGCAGTACTTC. It yields the protein CAISGSYEQYF.

The chain joins TRBV6-1 to TRBJ2-1; D possibly corresponds to TRBD1 (6 bases). The CDR3 is 14 amino acids. Germline V lookup: CDR1 MNHNS, CDR2 SASEGT. Trimming left V 11 bases short and J 6 bases short, with 20 bases between. The DNA for the CDR3 is TGTGCCGCGACCCACAGGGTCCTTCTCAATGAGCAGTTCTTC. Protein product: CAATHRVLLNEQFF.

The chain employs TRBV4-2 and TRBJ2-3, with 9 bases aligning to TRBD2. Germline CDR1 reads LGHNA; CDR2 reads YNFKEQ. V was pared by 2 bases and J by 2 bases, with 5 bases of the junction left unmatched. This CDR3 comprises 16 residues. The CDR3: CASSQPTSGLTDTQYF. In DNA, the CDR3 is TGTGCCAGCAGCCAACCGACTAGCGGCCTCACAGATACGCAGTATTTT.

V and J are TRBV11-2 and TRBJ2-1; maybe TRBD1 (5 bases). The V gene's germline CDR1 is SGHAT and CDR2 FQNNGV. The CDR3 consists of 14 residues. The V and J ends lost 6 bases and 5 bases respectively, with 14 bases between them. CDR3 nucleotide sequence: TGTGCCAGCAGATCCCCCGCGGACAACAATGAGCAGTTCTTC. Protein sequence: CASRSPADNNEQFF.

The J gene is TRBJ2-2, the V gene TRBV7-9, with 7 bases lining up with TRBD1. Per germline, CDR1 SEHNR and CDR2 FQNEAQ (reference sequence). The CDR3 sequence is 12 residues long. The V segment lost 6 bases and the J segment 8 bases; nucleotides outside the gene matches: 3. This CDR3 reads CASRPDRGELFF. In nucleotides, the CDR3 is TGTGCCAGCAGACCGGACAGGGGGGAGCTGTTTTTT.

The CDR3: CASSITSGYNEQFF. In nucleotides, the CDR3 is TGTGCCAGCAGCATAACTAGCGGCTACAATGAGCAGTTCTTC. This chain links TRBV9 with TRBJ2-1; 8 positions agree with TRBD2. With V trimmed by 4 bases and J by 3 bases, 3 bases remained unmatched. Looked up from germline, CDR1 is SGDLS and CDR2 is YYNGEE. There are 14 residues in the CDR3.

The chain recombines TRBV5-1 with TRBJ2-1; TRBD2 matches at 8 bases. Germline V gene sequence: CDR1 SGHRS, CDR2 YFSETQ. The CDR3 runs to 15 residues. Trimming cost V 4 bases and J 0 bases; bases outside gene matches: 3. CDR3 protein: CASSTGTSSYNEQFF. DNA for the CDR3: TGCGCCAGCAGCACCGGGACTAGCTCCTACAATGAGCAGTTCTTC.

The gene calls are TRBV18 and TRBJ2-7; D not certain. The ends were cut back, 0 bases at V and 6 bases at J, with 6 bases in the middle. This CDR3 region has 12 residues. CDR1 and CDR2 from the germline V gene are KGHSH and LQKENI. CDR3 nucleotides: TGTGCCAGCTCACCACCTTCTTCCGAGCAGTACTTC. Translating gives CASSPPSSEQYF.

The CDR3: CATSRRTGTDTQYF. The DNA of the CDR3 is TGTGCCACCAGCAGGAGGACAGGCACAGATACGCAGTATTTT. The chain combines TRBV15 with TRBJ2-3, with a tentative D call TRBD1 (6 bases). V was shortened by 3 bases and J by 1 base, with 8 bases between the two germline ends. Germline CDR1 reads LNHNV; CDR2 reads YYDKDF (reference sequence). The CDR3 is 14 residues long. The full variable domain, with the rest looked up from reference TRBV15 and TRBJ2-3, is DAMVIQNPRYQVTQFGKPVTLSCSQTLNHNVMYWYQQKSSQAPKLLFHYYDKDFNNEADTPDNFQSRRPNTSFCFLDIRSPGLGDTAMYLCATSRRTGTDTQYFGPGTRLTVL.

The V call is TRBV7-2, the J call TRBJ2-1; 9 nucleotides line up with TRBD2. Germline CDR1 SGHTA, CDR2 FQGNSA. V lost 3 bases, J lost 4 bases, and 7 bases stayed unmatched. This CDR3 contains 16 residues. The CDR3 is CASSFFVAGAYNEQFF. The DNA for the CDR3 is TGTGCCAGCAGCTTCTTTGTAGCGGGAGCTTACAATGAGCAGTTCTTC.

The V call is TRBV27, the J call TRBJ2-2, with 10 bases matching TRBD2. The germline V gene has CDR1 MNHEY and CDR2 SMNVEV (reference sequence). After removal of 5 bases from V and 2 bases from J, the junction contained 14 bases not matched to a gene. This CDR3 has 19 residues. The chain's CDR3 is CASSTLAGAGTGNTGELFF. For the CDR3, the DNA is TGTGCCAGCAGTACCCTAGCGGGAGCGGGTACAGGCAACACCGGGGAGCTGTTTTTT.

The chain recombines TRBV19 with TRBJ1-2, with 7 nucleotides matching TRBD1. After removal of 5 bases from V and 6 bases from J, the junction contained 9 bases not matched to a gene. This CDR3 is 14 amino acids long. The V gene's germline CDR1 is LNHDA and CDR2 SQIVND (reference sequence). CDR3 sequence reads: CASSGWDSQDGYTF. The CDR3 DNA reads as TGTGCCAGTAGTGGATGGGACAGCCAAGATGGCTACACCTTC. Using reference TRBV19 and TRBJ1-2 for the parts outside the CDR3, the full variable domain is DGGITQSPKYLFRKEGQNVTLSCEQNLNHDAMYWYRQDPGQGLRLIYYSQIVNDFQKGDIAEGYSVSREKKESFPLTVTSAQKNPTAFYLCASSGWDSQDGYTFGSGTRLTVV.